Shown below are 10 T cell receptor beta chains from a single sample sequenced in a study of immune heterogeneity within non-small cell lung tumors. Per sample, about 600 ng of bulk tumor genomic DNA was the template used. Collection of several biopsies per primary tumor, spaced far apart, took place during surgery. Patients went through curative surgery, and their non-small cell lung cancer was untreated and newly diagnosed. Multiplex PCR with 32 V and 13 J primers amplified TCR beta CDR3. TCRdb itself ran the multiplex PCR reads through MiXCR, one entry per CDR3 protein. The table lists roughly 4,100 distinct CDR3 sequences, roughly 27% of them singletons, with approximately 13% in the top ten. The sequencing sample was made of lung tumor tissue. The source is a man aged 55 to 69 with non-small cell lung cancer.

Comment on this clonotype: Since a much larger clone is just one base distant, this may be a read error. This sequence joins TRBV11-2 and TRBJ2-1; 8 bases agree with TRBD1. The CDR3 is 13 residues long. Germline V gives CDR1 SGHAT, CDR2 FQNNGV. CDR3 DNA: TGTGCCACCAGCACGGACAGGGAAAATGAGCAGTTCTTC. Translated, it gives CATSTDRENEQFF.

By sample share, this clonotype is large (0.1 to 1%). The CDR3, as DNA: TGTGCCACCAGCAGGGAAAGGACTAGCGGGATCGGCGGGGAGCTGTTTTTT. Translating it yields CATSRERTSGIGGELFF. This chain connects TRBV15 to TRBJ2-2; 12 nucleotides match TRBD2. The germline gives CDR1 LNHNV, CDR2 YYDKDF (reference sequence). CDR3 length: 17 amino acids. V was pared by 3 bases and J by 7 bases, with 9 bases of the junction left unmatched. Full variable domain (outside the CDR3, taken from reference TRBV15 and TRBJ2-2): DAMVIQNPRYQVTQFGKPVTLSCSQTLNHNVMYWYQQKSSQAPKLLFHYYDKDFNNEADTPDNFQSRRPNTSFCFLDIRSPGLGDTAMYLCATSRERTSGIGGELFFGEGSRLTVL.

This chain joins TRBV9 and TRBJ2-3; D not resolved. This CDR3 spans 14 amino acids. Germline V gives CDR1 SGDLS, CDR2 YYNGEE. Trimming removed 0 bases from V and 1 base from J, with 6 bases in between. CDR3 amino acids: CASSVEQRTDTQYF. CDR3 DNA sequence: TGTGCCAGCAGCGTAGAGCAGCGCACAGATACGCAGTATTTT.

About this clonotype: A much larger clone lies one base from this, so it may be a read error. The conserved closing phenylalanine or tryptophan is absent in this CDR3, likely reflecting a read error. J is TRBJ1-1 and V is TRBV30; no clear D. V was pared by 4 bases and J by 1 base, with 4 bases between. Germline loops: CDR1 GTSNPN, CDR2 SVGIG (reference sequence). This CDR3 is built from 11 residues. The CDR3 nucleotides are TGTGCCTGGAAGGAGAACACTGAAGCTTTCTCT. This translates into CAWKENTEAFS.

The chain uses TRBV5-6 and TRBJ2-1; D remains ambiguous. The ends were cut back, 4 bases at V and 9 bases at J, with 14 bases in the middle. CDR3 length equals 13 residues. Germline values: CDR1 SGHDT, CDR2 YYEEEE. CDR3 residues: CASSPTRVGEQFF. The DNA for the CDR3 is TGTGCCAGCAGCCCTACTCGTGTTGGTGAGCAGTTCTTC.

About this clonotype: This may be a read error, as it is one base from a much larger clone. This rearrangement joins TRBV3-1 to TRBJ2-2, with D hard to call. The germline V gene has CDR1 LGHDT and CDR2 YNNKEL (reference sequence). The CDR3 spans 15 residues. CDR3 nucleotides: TGTGCCAGCATCCAAGCCCGGCGGCCGCCCGGGGAGCTGTTTTTT. This sequence encodes CASIQARRPPGELFF.

The chain uses TRBV4-3 and TRBJ2-4; 7 bases are a match to TRBD1. CDR1 LGHNA and CDR2 YSLEER come from the germline V gene. CDR3 length: 15 residues. Trimming at V came to 0 bases and at J to 4 bases, leaving 3 bases not matched to a gene. The CDR3 DNA follows: TGCGCCAGCAGCCAAGATCGGGGACAGAAAAACATTCAGTACTTC. It codes for CASSQDRGQKNIQYF.

Details on this clonotype: This may be a read error, as it is one base from a much larger clone. As the CDR3 is not closed by the conserved phenylalanine or tryptophan, this likely results from a read error. The gene calls are TRBV20-1 and TRBJ2-1; a weak D match, TRBD2 (6 bases). This CDR3 spans 12 amino acids. The germline CDR1 and CDR2 sequences are DFQATT and SNEGSKA (reference sequence). Trimming removed 5 bases at V and 5 bases at J, with 10 bases between. CDR3 sequence (DNA): TGCAGTGCTGGGACTTTAAACAATGAGCAGTTCTTA. Amino acids: CSAGTLNNEQFL.

This clonotype is judged medium-sized. The genes are TRBV15 and TRBJ1-1; 8 bases align to TRBD1. Germline CDR1 LNHNV, CDR2 YYDKDF (reference sequence). V shed 0 bases, J shed 12 bases, and the junction held 12 bases outside the gene matches. The CDR3 consists of 15 residues. DNA of the CDR3: TGTGCCACCAGCAGAGATAGGCAGGGGGCAGGTACAACTTTCTTT. Encoded protein: CATSRDRQGAGTTFF. Using reference TRBV15 and TRBJ1-1 for the parts outside the CDR3, the full variable domain is DAMVIQNPRYQVTQFGKPVTLSCSQTLNHNVMYWYQQKSSQAPKLLFHYYDKDFNNEADTPDNFQSRRPNTSFCFLDIRSPGLGDTAMYLCATSRDRQGAGTTFFGQGTRLTVV.

By its share, this clonotype is medium-sized. V is TRBV19 and J is TRBJ1-5; D may be TRBD1 (5 bases). V was cut by 9 bases and J by 2 bases, with 14 bases left in between. Germline V gene lookup returns CDR1 LNHDA and CDR2 SQIVND (reference sequence). The CDR3 totals 14 residues. CDR3 sequence (DNA): TGTGCCAGCACCCCCCAGGGAGGCAATCAGCCCCAGCATTTT. Translated, it gives CASTPQGGNQPQHF.